Below, 5 T cell receptor beta chains from the same sample are listed, as sequenced in a study of blood T cell repertoires in COVID-19. Sequenced by immunoSEQ multiplex PCR; TCRdb stores in-frame clones only, minus some. The sample shows over 100,000 clones, approximately 78% of them seen only once. The sequenced material came from peripheral blood. These receptors all stem from a man between 65 and 79 years old with acute or convalescent COVID-19.

The chain couples TRBV21-1 to TRBJ1-5; the D segment call TRBD1 is taken from the table without a DNA check. TRBV21-1 is noted as a pseudogene. This CDR3 spans 12 amino acids. In DNA form, the CDR3 reads TGTGCCAGCACCCGACACGACCAGCCCCAGCATTTT. Amino acids: CASTRHDQPQHF.

This clone was observed a handful of times. For the CDR3, the DNA is TGTGCCAGCAGCCAAGGACTAGCGGGAGGGACAGATACGCAGTATTTT. It codes for CASSQGLAGGTDTQYF. This chain connects TRBV3-1 (or the pseudogene TRBV3-2) to TRBJ2-3, with 14 bases fitting TRBD2. V lost 1 base and J lost 3; bases outside the gene matches: 0. CDR3 length: 16 amino acids. Germline V CDR1 and CDR2: LGHDT, YNNKEL (reference sequence).

This chain joins TRBV5-1 and TRBJ2-5; D is ambiguous. This CDR3 region has 14 residues. Trimming removed 2 bases from V and 4 bases from J, with 12 bases in between. Looked up from germline, CDR1 is SGHRS and CDR2 is YFSETQ. The CDR3 region is CASSFESTSETQYF. The CDR3 region has the DNA TGCGCCAGCAGCTTCGAGTCCACCTCAGAGACCCAGTACTTC.

V is TRBV2 and J is TRBJ2-5; 7 bases are a match to TRBD1. This CDR3 contains 14 residues. The V segment lost 8 bases and the J segment 2 bases; nucleotides outside the gene matches: 8. In germline, CDR1 is SNHLY, CDR2 FYNNEI. CDR3 region: CASSLQGSQETQYF. Here the CDR3 DNA reads TGTGCCAGCTCACTACAGGGGAGTCAAGAGACCCAGTACTTC. Variable domain in full (rest from reference TRBV2 and TRBJ2-5): EPEVTQTPSHQVTQMGQEVILRCVPISNHLYFYWYRQILGQKVEFLVSFYNNEISEKSEIFDDQFSVERPDGSNFTLKIRSTKLEDSAMYFCASSLQGSQETQYFGPGTRLLVL.

The rearrangement uses TRBV19 and TRBJ1-2, with 7 nucleotides matching TRBD1. Germline lookup yields CDR1 LNHDA and CDR2 SQIVND (reference sequence). This CDR3 is built from 14 residues. The ends lost 6 bases at V and 0 bases at J; junction bases unmatched: 4. This CDR3 is CASRVTGTNYGYTF. The CDR3 DNA reads as TGTGCCAGTAGGGTGACAGGGACTAACTATGGCTACACCTTC.